This is a list of T cell receptor beta chains from one sample in a study of T cell changes during pregnancy in multiple sclerosis. Produced via immunoSEQ multiplex PCR; TCRdb's table is partial and in-frame only. The sample holds approximately 85,000 clones, roughly 93% seen once. The sequenced sample was peripheral blood, obtained in the third trimester of pregnancy. These receptors originate from a female donor with multiple sclerosis, enrolled in a pregnancy study. CDR3s include the opening cysteine and the closing phenylalanine or tryptophan. Fields, in order: V gene, J gene, CDR3 protein.

TRBV6-1	TRBJ1-1	CASSKKIGEGTEAFF
TRBV5-1	TRBJ1-5	CASSLTGEGNQPQHF
TRBV15	TRBJ1-1	CATRKDRQLIMNTEAFF
TRBV7-3	TRBJ2-3	CASSRGSDTQYF
TRBV9	TRBJ2-5	CASSSGYQETQYF
TRBV7-3	TRBJ1-1	CASSLLRRDTEAFF
TRBV27	TRBJ1-1	CASSIGQGGGAEAFF
TRBV5-4	TRBJ1-2	CASSTGGGYGYTF
TRBV11-1	TRBJ2-7	CASSTGTGSIGYYEQYF
TRBV2	TRBJ2-1	CASIMDRGYNEQFF
TRBV18	TRBJ1-5	CASSPSGTGGSYSNQPQHF
TRBV9	TRBJ2-3	CASSPYTDTQYF
TRBV19	TRBJ2-5	CASQGRGGETQYF
TRBV13	TRBJ2-4	CASSLGLEKNIQYF
TRBV7-9	TRBJ2-3	CASSLPGLAGGVLDTQYF
TRBV10-3	TRBJ1-6	CATGETGSTNSPLHF
TRBV20-1	TRBJ2-5	CSASVPGTQYF
TRBV7-3	TRBJ2-7	CASSLGDRPYEQYF